A single TCR beta chain is shown here with its context. Its antigen is not known. This record comes from a study of T-cell memory formation after mild COVID-19. The study, taken as a whole, reports: The pre-infection memory compartment contained some responding clones, suggesting cross-reactive memory joined. There was a balanced CD4/CD8 profile in clones contracting day 15 to 85, and later expanders leaned CD4+. The main location of contracting CD4+ clones was CM and EM, and that of contracting CD8+ clones was EMRA.

cDNA libraries for TCR alpha and TCR beta, carrying sample barcodes and UMIs, came from 5'RACE with constant-segment primers. One entry per CDR3 protein, called by TCRdb with MiXCR from the 5' RACE reads. The table lists about 250,000 distinct CDR3 sequences, 15% to 17% of them singletons. The V gene's germline CDR1 is SGHRS and CDR2 YFSETQ. The CDR3 loop spans 16 amino acids. J gave up 1 base and V 2 bases, and 5 bases lay outside the gene matches. The receptor was derived from an adult woman who had mild COVID-19 (a few samples of this study predate the infection). Cell type and time point are not known. This chain connects TRBV5-1 to TRBJ2-1, with TRBD2 matching 8 bases. Sequencing input: PBMCs or a T cell subset sorted from them (not recorded which). Written as DNA, the CDR3 is TGCGCCAGCAGCTTAGCGGGAGCTCCTTCCTACAATGAGCAGTTCTTC. This translates into CASSLAGAPSYNEQFF.